The T cell receptor (beta chain) described here comes from a study of CD8 T cells in Susac syndrome. Study details: Intravenous immunoglobulin alone or corticosteroids were being given to patients with Susac syndrome at blood draw, unless they were therapy-naive.

Trimming cost V 1 base and J 2 bases, with 20 bases left between them. This CDR3 spans 17 amino acids. Germline CDR1 is GTSNPN and CDR2 is SVGIG (reference sequence). TCR beta sequencing covered blood CD8+ and CD4+ T cells. When the RNA was reverse transcribed, random hexamers were used with an input of roughly 0.45 to 1 ug. The method of amplification for TCR beta CDR3 was immunoSEQ multiplex PCR, covering 54 Vbeta and 13 Jbeta. TCRdb fed the immunoSEQ multiplex PCR reads into MiXCR, producing one record per CDR3 protein. The sample lists roughly 160,000 distinct CDR3 sequences, roughly 95% occurring once.

The chain is built from TRBV30 and TRBJ1-1; possible D gene TRBD1, 6 bases. The source of this sequence is a human donor with Susac syndrome. The material sequenced was CD4+ T cells from PBMCs. This chain's CDR3 is CAWSGLRPGGHNTEAFF. In nucleotides, the CDR3 is TGTGCCTGGAGTGGACTCCGCCCCGGGGGGCACAACACTGAAGCTTTCTTT.